The 28 T cell receptor beta chains below were found in one sample sequenced in a study of CD8 T cells in Susac syndrome. A quantity of roughly 0.5 to 1 ug RNA underwent reverse transcription using random hexamers. Each CDR3 protein is one row after TCRdb ran MiXCR on the immunoSEQ multiplex PCR reads. The sample records 150,000 to 200,000 distinct CDR3 sequences, about 92% being singletons. The source material was CD4+ T cells from PBMCs. These receptors all stem from a human donor in good health.

The V gene is TRBV18, the J gene TRBJ2-1; 11 bases fit TRBD2. The CDR3 has 16 residues. The trim removed 5 bases at V and 6 bases at J, leaving 9 bases unmatched. The V gene's germline CDR1 is KGHSH and CDR2 LQKENI. CDR3 coding DNA: TGTGCCAGCTCATCCGTTCTAGCGGGAGGTCTCAATGAGCAGTTCTTC. Translating gives CASSSVLAGGLNEQFF.

The chain links TRBV6-6 to TRBJ2-1, with D maybe TRBD2 (7 bases). V dropped 4 bases and J dropped 5 bases, with 12 bases sitting between them. The CDR3 is made up of 14 amino acids. Looked up from germline, CDR1 is MNHNY and CDR2 is SVGAGI (reference sequence). The CDR3: CASSSPGGDNEQFF. CDR3 coding DNA: TGTGCCAGCAGTTCCCCGGGGGGCGACAATGAGCAGTTCTTC.

V is TRBV19 and J is TRBJ2-7, with 10 bases matching TRBD1. The junction had 6 bases not matched to a gene; V was cut back by 3 bases and J by 1 base. The CDR3 totals 16 residues. Germline CDR1 and CDR2: LNHDA and SQIVND (reference sequence). The DNA of the CDR3 is TGTGCCAGTAGTATTAGGGGACAGGGGACGTCCTACGAGCAGTACTTC. It codes for CASSIRGQGTSYEQYF.

V and J are TRBV6-2 or TRBV6-3 and TRBJ2-5; TRBD2 might be the D (5 bases). Germline V lookup: CDR1 MNHEY, CDR2 SVGEGT. Trimming stripped 5 bases from V and 2 bases from J, with 18 bases between. The CDR3 length is 16 residues. The CDR3 loop is CASSKTRVGRQETQYF. The DNA of the CDR3 is TGTGCCAGCAGTAAAACGAGGGTCGGCAGACAAGAGACCCAGTACTTC.

In nucleotides, the CDR3 is TGTGCCAGCAGCCAAGCGGCCTTTGGCTACACCTTC. Its protein is CASSQAAFGYTF. The chain carries TRBV3-1 and TRBJ1-2; no clear D gene. CDR1 and CDR2 (germline): LGHDT, YNNKEL (reference sequence). The CDR3 has 12 amino acids. Between the trimmed V and J ends, which lost 1 base and 7 bases, there was a span of 7 bases.

The rearrangement joins TRBV18 to TRBJ2-5; D gene unclear. The V end was cut by 1 base, the J end by 3 bases, with 12 bases between. Germline V gene lookup returns CDR1 KGHSH and CDR2 LQKENI. The CDR3 is made up of 15 amino acids. The CDR3, as DNA: TGTGCCAGCTCACCACAGGCGAAGACTGAAGAGACCCAGTACTTC. Protein sequence: CASSPQAKTEETQYF. Combining the CDR3 with reference TRBV18 and TRBJ2-5 gives the whole variable domain NAGVMQNPRHLVRRRGQEARLRCSPMKGHSHVYWYRQLPEEGLKFMVYLQKENIIDESGMPKERFSAEFPKEGPSILRIQQVVRGDSAAYFCASSPQAKTEETQYFGPGTRLLVL.

The chain joins TRBV5-1 to TRBJ2-7; the match to TRBD1 covers 7 bases. The V gene's germline CDR1 is SGHRS and CDR2 YFSETQ. CDR3 length: 15 amino acids. V trimming: 7 bases; J trimming: 3 bases; junction bases outside the gene matches: 13. This CDR3 reads CASASPGQTGYEQYF. Written as DNA, the CDR3 is TGCGCCAGCGCTTCACCGGGACAGACGGGCTACGAGCAGTACTTC. The full variable domain, rest sourced from reference TRBV5-1 and TRBJ2-7, is KAGVTQTPRYLIKTRGQQVTLSCSPISGHRSVSWYQQTPGQGLQFLFEYFSETQRNKGNFPGRFSGRQFSNSRSEMNVSTLELGDSALYLCASASPGQTGYEQYFGPGTRLTVT.

This clonotype appeared once. The chain uses TRBV28 and TRBJ2-4; D unresolved. The CDR3 covers 13 residues. Trimming pared 9 bases from V and 4 bases from J, leaving 13 bases between. In germline, CDR1 is MDHEN, CDR2 SYDVKM. CDR3 protein: CARVVRPKNIQYF. CDR3 bases: TGTGCCAGAGTTGTGCGGCCAAAAAACATTCAGTACTTC.

This chain joins TRBV6-2 or TRBV6-3 and TRBJ1-6; the D is unclear. Looked up from germline, CDR1 is MNHEY and CDR2 is SVGEGT. Trimming shortened V by 6 bases and J by 7 bases, and 10 bases separated the two germline ends. The CDR3 extends over 13 amino acids. The CDR3 loop reads CASRDGHNSPLHF. DNA of the CDR3: TGTGCCAGCAGGGACGGCCACAATTCACCCCTCCACTTT.

This CDR3 is CASEASGTDTQYF. The CDR3 DNA reads TGTGCCAGCGAGGCTTCGGGCACAGATACGCAGTATTTT. This chain connects TRBV6-2 or TRBV6-3 to TRBJ2-3; D gene ambiguous. Trimming left V 8 bases short and J 1 base short, with 10 bases between. CDR3 length equals 13 residues. The germline CDR1 and CDR2 sequences are MNHEY and SVGEGT.

This clonotype was picked up a small number of times. The chain is built from TRBV7-2 and TRBJ2-7; 12 nucleotides agree with TRBD2. J gave up 4 bases and V 4 bases, and 2 bases lay outside the gene matches. The CDR3 is 14 amino acids. Per germline, CDR1 SGHTA and CDR2 FQGNSA. The CDR3 sequence: CASSYGLAGYEQYF. The CDR3 DNA is TGTGCCAGCAGCTACGGACTAGCGGGGTACGAGCAGTACTTC.

In its sample, this clonotype was seen once. This chain joins TRBV5-1 and TRBJ2-2, with 8 bases lining up with TRBD2. The V segment lost 5 bases and the J segment 6 bases; nucleotides outside the gene matches: 6. Germline V gene lookup returns CDR1 SGHRS and CDR2 YFSETQ. The CDR3 consists of 14 residues. The CDR3 loop reads CASSWAGLAGELFF. The CDR3, as DNA: TGCGCCAGCAGTTGGGCGGGACTAGCCGGGGAGCTGTTTTTT.

J is TRBJ1-5 and V is TRBV30; D is perhaps TRBD1 (6 bases). The CDR3 is 14 amino acids. Trimming pared 1 base from V and 1 base from J, leaving 8 bases between. CDR1 is GTSNPN and CDR2 is SVGIG in the germline V gene (reference sequence). The CDR3 region has the DNA TGTGCCTGGAGTGGAGGGGGGAGCAATCAGCCCCAGCATTTT. It yields the protein CAWSGGGSNQPQHF. Full variable domain (missing parts from reference TRBV30 and TRBJ1-5): SQTIHQWPATLVQPVGSPLSLECTVEGTSNPNLYWYRQAAGRGLQLLFYSVGIGQISSEVPQNLSASRPQDRQFILSSKKLLLSDSGFYLCAWSGGGSNQPQHFGDGTRLSIL.

V gene TRBV30 combines with J gene TRBJ2-1, with TRBD2 identical over 10 bases. Germline V lookup: CDR1 GTSNPN, CDR2 SVGIG (reference sequence). V lost 2 bases to trimming and J lost 9 bases; unmatched junction nucleotides: 7. The CDR3 has 14 residues. The CDR3 bases are TGTGCCTGGAGTCCCCAGCGGGAGGGCCCTGAGCAGTTCTTC. It codes for CAWSPQREGPEQFF.

The chain joins TRBV28 to TRBJ2-1; 7 positions match TRBD1. V lost 2 bases, J lost 14 bases, and 9 bases stayed unmatched. The CDR3 loop spans 13 amino acids. Germline V gives CDR1 MDHEN, CDR2 SYDVKM. CDR3 amino acids: CASSLSRDSTKFF. CDR3 DNA: TGTGCCAGCAGTTTAAGTCGGGACAGTACGAAGTTCTTC. Based on the CDR3 plus reference TRBV28 and TRBJ2-1, the full variable domain is DVKVTQSSRYLVKRTGEKVFLECVQDMDHENMFWYRQDPGLGLRLIYFSYDVKMKEKGDIPEGYSVSREKKERFSLILESASTNQTSMYLCASSLSRDSTKFFGPGTRLTVL.

The rearrangement links TRBV7-9 to TRBJ1-1; D may be TRBD1 (6 bases). Germline assignment: CDR1 SEHNR and CDR2 FQNEAQ (reference sequence). The CDR3 extends over 15 amino acids. Trimming cost V 1 base and J 2 bases, with 11 bases left between them. CDR3 bases: TGTGCCAGCAGCTTAGAGGGACAACAAAACACTGAAGCTTTCTTT. It specifies CASSLEGQQNTEAFF. Filled out from reference TRBV7-9 and TRBJ1-1, the complete variable domain reads DTGVSQNPRHKITKRGQNVTFRCDPISEHNRLYWYRQTLGQGPEFLTYFQNEAQLEKSRLLSDRFSAERPKGSFSTLEIQRTEQGDSAMYLCASSLEGQQNTEAFFGQGTRLTVV.

CDR3 region: CASSLLSNTEAFF. The CDR3 nucleotides are TGTGCCAGCAGCTTATTATCGAACACTGAAGCTTTCTTT. This chain joins TRBV7-8 and TRBJ1-1; the D is unclear. Looked up from germline, CDR1 is SGHVS and CDR2 is FQNEAQ. There are 13 residues in the CDR3. V was shortened by 2 bases and J by 1 base, with 5 bases between the two germline ends.

This chain connects TRBV4-3 to TRBJ1-3, with 7 bases aligning to TRBD1. Germline loops: CDR1 LGHNA, CDR2 YSLEER. The junction had 9 bases not matched to a gene; V was cut back by 4 bases and J by 3 bases. This CDR3 region has 16 residues. DNA for the CDR3: TGCGCCAGCAGCCTGGGGCCGGGGACAGATGGAAACACCATATATTTT. Translated, it gives CASSLGPGTDGNTIYF.

This clonotype was detected once. This sequence joins TRBV24-1 and TRBJ2-1; 8 nucleotides match TRBD2. The V gene end was trimmed by 4 bases and the J gene end by 4 bases; junction bases not matched to a gene: 8. The CDR3 length is 16 residues. Germline V gives CDR1 KGHDR, CDR2 SFDVKD. The CDR3 DNA sequence: TGTGCCACCAGTGACACCAGCGGGAGCGGATACAATGAGCAGTTCTTC. This encodes CATSDTSGSGYNEQFF.

The gene calls are TRBV7-2 and TRBJ2-2; 7 nucleotides align to TRBD1. V was pared by 5 bases and J by 0 bases, with 3 bases of the junction left unmatched. This CDR3 region has 15 residues. Germline V gene data show CDR1 as SGHTA and CDR2 as FQGNSA. This CDR3 is CASSEGQANTGELFF. In DNA, the CDR3 is TGTGCCAGCAGCGAAGGACAGGCGAACACCGGGGAGCTGTTTTTT.

The chain couples TRBV19 to TRBJ1-1; TRBD1 might be the D (6 bases). Germline V gene data show CDR1 as LNHDA and CDR2 as SQIVND (reference sequence). This CDR3 region has 14 residues. The V gene lost 7 bases and the J gene lost 0 bases, with 12 bases spanning the gap. This CDR3 reads CASILDRMNTEAFF. In DNA form, the CDR3 reads TGTGCCAGTATCCTTGACAGGATGAACACTGAAGCTTTCTTT.

The chain combines TRBV29-1 with TRBJ2-6; unclear D gene. CDR1 and CDR2 (germline): SQVTM, ANQGSEA. The CDR3 length is 13 residues. V lost 4 bases and J 0 bases, leaving 4 bases between the germline ends. This CDR3 is CSVGTSGANVLTF. CDR3 nucleotides: TGCAGCGTTGGGACCTCTGGGGCCAACGTCCTGACTTTC.

The chain employs TRBV28 and TRBJ1-3; D not resolved. The V end was cut by 6 bases, the J end by 4 bases, with 4 bases between. This CDR3 is 11 amino acids long. Germline CDR1 reads MDHEN; CDR2 reads SYDVKM. This CDR3 reads CASRVGNTIYF. The DNA for the CDR3 is TGTGCCAGCAGGGTCGGAAACACCATATATTTT.

This sequence joins TRBV24-1 and TRBJ1-3; D gene unclear. This CDR3 region has 17 residues. Germline V gene data show CDR1 as KGHDR and CDR2 as SFDVKD. Trimming shortened V by 0 bases and J by 0 bases, and 11 bases separated the two germline ends. The CDR3 sequence: CATSDLRASNSGNTIYF. In nucleotides, the CDR3 is TGTGCCACCAGTGATTTGCGGGCATCAAACTCTGGAAACACCATATATTTT.

The gene calls are TRBV7-6 and TRBJ1-5, with D possibly being TRBD1 (5 bases). Trimming left V 4 bases short and J 4 bases short, with 11 bases between. Germline V CDR1 and CDR2: SGHVS, FNYEAQ. CDR3 length: 14 amino acids. CDR3 sequence (DNA): TGTGCCAGCAGCTCCCATAAGGGGAATCAGCCCCAGCATTTT. Residues: CASSSHKGNQPQHF. Variable domain in full (rest from reference TRBV7-6 and TRBJ1-5): GAGVSQSPRYKVTKRGQDVALRCDPISGHVSLYWYRQALGQGPEFLTYFNYEAQQDKSGLPNDRFSAERPEGSISTLTIQRTEQRDSAMYRCASSSHKGNQPQHFGDGTRLSIL.

For the CDR3, the DNA is TGTGCCAGTAGTAGGGGAGGGGTCAGAACGAGTAGCAATCAGCCCCAGCATTTT. This gives the protein CASSRGGVRTSSNQPQHF. The gene calls are TRBV19 and TRBJ1-5, with D perhaps matching TRBD1 (5 bases). V was cut by 4 bases and J by 0 bases, with 19 bases left in between. CDR1 and CDR2 from the germline V gene are LNHDA and SQIVND (reference sequence). This CDR3 contains 18 residues. Full variable domain (rest looked up from reference TRBV19 and TRBJ1-5): DGGITQSPKYLFRKEGQNVTLSCEQNLNHDAMYWYRQDPGQGLRLIYYSQIVNDFQKGDIAEGYSVSREKKESFPLTVTSAQKNPTAFYLCASSRGGVRTSSNQPQHFGDGTRLSIL.

The V and J genes are TRBV30 and TRBJ1-2; 7 nucleotides align to TRBD1. Germline values: CDR1 GTSNPN, CDR2 SVGIG (reference sequence). The CDR3 has 15 residues. The V and J ends lost 5 bases and 6 bases, in that order; junction bases with no gene match: 15. CDR3 coding DNA: TGTGCCTGGCACCCGAGGGGGCGGGCGAACAATGGCTACACCTTC. Its translation: CAWHPRGRANNGYTF.

The V and J genes are TRBV29-1 and TRBJ2-3; D unresolved. With 3 bases removed from V and 0 bases from J, the gap between germline ends came to 13 bases. Germline V gene lookup returns CDR1 SQVTM and CDR2 ANQGSEA. This CDR3 has 15 amino acids. The CDR3 coding sequence is TGCAGCGTTGAGGTAATGCGGCAGAGCACAGATACGCAGTATTTT. It codes for CSVEVMRQSTDTQYF.